This paragraph reports one TCR beta chain. What it binds is unknown. The sample's time point: newly diagnosed, previously untreated cHL patient sample. By magnetic negative selection, CD8+ T cells were isolated from the thawed PBMCs. For comparison, PBMCs from newly diagnosed, untreated classical Hodgkin lymphoma were used. The data were taken from a study of PD-1 blockade in classical Hodgkin lymphoma. Study-wide findings and caveats: Repertoires differed for reasons still undefined, possibly disease activity or prior therapy. A reduction in baseline TCR diversity was reportedly seen in newly diagnosed patients relative to healthy donors.

Per germline, CDR1 MNHEY and CDR2 SMNVEV (reference sequence). CDR3 length: 12 amino acids. Trimming cost V 8 bases and J 0 bases, with 5 bases left between them. The table came from immunoSEQ multiplex PCR; TCRdb's copy has only in-frame clones and leaves some out. The sample has 12,000 to 15,000 clones, 91% seen once. The sequenced sample consisted of CD8+ T cells from blood. The chain couples TRBV27 to TRBJ2-1; D gene unclear. The sequence was obtained from a human donor with classical Hodgkin lymphoma. The CDR3 DNA reads TGTGCCAGCTATAGCTCCTACAATGAGCAGTTCTTC. The encoded protein is CASYSSYNEQFF.